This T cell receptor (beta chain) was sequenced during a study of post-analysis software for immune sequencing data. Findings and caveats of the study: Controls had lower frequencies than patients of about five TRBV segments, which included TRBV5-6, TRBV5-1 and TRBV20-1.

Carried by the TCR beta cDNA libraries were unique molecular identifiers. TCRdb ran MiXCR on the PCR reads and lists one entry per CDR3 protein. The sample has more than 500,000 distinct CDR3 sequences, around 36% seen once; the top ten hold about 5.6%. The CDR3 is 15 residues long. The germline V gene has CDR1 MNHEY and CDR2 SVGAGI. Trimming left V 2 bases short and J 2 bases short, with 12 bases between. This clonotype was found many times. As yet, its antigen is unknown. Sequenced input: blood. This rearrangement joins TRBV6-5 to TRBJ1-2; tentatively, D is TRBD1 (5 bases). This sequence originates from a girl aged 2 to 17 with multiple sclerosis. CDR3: CASSYTGTENYGYTF. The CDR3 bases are TGTGCCAGCAGTTACACCGGGACGGAGAACTATGGCTACACCTTC.